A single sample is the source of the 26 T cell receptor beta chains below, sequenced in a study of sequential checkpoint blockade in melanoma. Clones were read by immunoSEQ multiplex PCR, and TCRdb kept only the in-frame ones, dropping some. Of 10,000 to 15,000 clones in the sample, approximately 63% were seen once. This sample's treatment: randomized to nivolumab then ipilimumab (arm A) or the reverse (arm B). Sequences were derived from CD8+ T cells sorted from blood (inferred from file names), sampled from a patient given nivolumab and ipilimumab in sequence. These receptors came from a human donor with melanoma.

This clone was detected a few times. The CDR3 DNA reads as TGTGCCAGCAGTGAACTGGAGCGGTTAGCCAAAAACATTCAGTACTTC. The encoded protein is CASSELERLAKNIQYF. The chain combines TRBV6-1 with TRBJ2-4; perhaps TRBD2 as D (5 bases). With 2 bases removed from V and 0 bases from J, the gap between germline ends came to 11 bases. Germline values: CDR1 MNHNS, CDR2 SASEGT. The CDR3 has 16 residues.

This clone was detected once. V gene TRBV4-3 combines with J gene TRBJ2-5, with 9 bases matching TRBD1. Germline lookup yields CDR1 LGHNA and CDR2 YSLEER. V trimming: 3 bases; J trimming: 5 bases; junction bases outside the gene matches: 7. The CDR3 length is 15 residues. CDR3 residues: CASSHGTGLLETQYF. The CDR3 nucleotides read TGCGCCAGCAGCCATGGGACAGGGTTGCTGGAGACCCAGTACTTC.

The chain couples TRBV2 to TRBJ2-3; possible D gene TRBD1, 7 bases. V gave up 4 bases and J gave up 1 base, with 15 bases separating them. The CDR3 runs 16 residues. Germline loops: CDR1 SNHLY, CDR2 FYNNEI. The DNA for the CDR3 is TGTGCCAGCAGTGTCCCAGGGGGGCGAGGCACAGATACGCAGTATTTT. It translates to CASSVPGGRGTDTQYF.

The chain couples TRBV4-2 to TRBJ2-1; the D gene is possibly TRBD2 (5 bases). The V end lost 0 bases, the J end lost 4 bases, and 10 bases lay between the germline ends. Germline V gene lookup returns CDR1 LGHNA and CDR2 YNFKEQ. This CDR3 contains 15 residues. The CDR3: CASSQDPSGYNEQFF. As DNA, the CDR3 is TGTGCCAGCAGCCAAGATCCCTCGGGATACAATGAGCAGTTCTTC.

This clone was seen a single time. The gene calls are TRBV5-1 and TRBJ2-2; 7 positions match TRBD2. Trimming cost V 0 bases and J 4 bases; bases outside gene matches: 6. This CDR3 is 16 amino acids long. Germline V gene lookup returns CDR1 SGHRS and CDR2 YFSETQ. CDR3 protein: CASSLGREAGTGELFF. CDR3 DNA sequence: TGCGCCAGCAGCTTGGGTCGGGAGGCGGGCACCGGGGAGCTGTTTTTT.

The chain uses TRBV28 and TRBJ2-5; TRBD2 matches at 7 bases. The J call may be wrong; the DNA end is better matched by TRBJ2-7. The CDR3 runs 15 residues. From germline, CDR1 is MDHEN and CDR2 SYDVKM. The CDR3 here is CASSPRGEGSYEQYF. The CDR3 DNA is TGTGCCAGCAGCCCTCGAGGGGAGGGCTCCTACGAGCAGTACTTC.

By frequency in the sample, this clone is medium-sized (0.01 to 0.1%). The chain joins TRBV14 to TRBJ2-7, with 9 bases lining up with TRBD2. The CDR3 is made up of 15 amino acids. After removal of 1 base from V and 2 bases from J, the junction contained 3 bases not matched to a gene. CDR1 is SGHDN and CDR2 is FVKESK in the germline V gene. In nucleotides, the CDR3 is TGTGCCAGCAGCCAAGTTAGCGGGAGCACCTACGAGCAGTACTTC. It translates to CASSQVSGSTYEQYF.

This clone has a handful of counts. The CDR3: CASSQDQGGYEQYF. The DNA of the CDR3 is TGCGCCAGCAGCCAAGATCAAGGGGGCTACGAGCAGTACTTC. V and J are TRBV4-1 and TRBJ2-7; weak D call: TRBD1 (6 bases). Germline lookup yields CDR1 MGHRA and CDR2 YSYEKL. The CDR3 has 14 amino acids. Deletions cut 0 bases from V and 3 bases from J, with 9 bases between.

The CDR3 protein is CASSPGTGGRPGEKLFF. The CDR3 DNA is TGTGCCAGCAGCCCCGGGACAGGCGGACGCCCTGGGGAAAAACTGTTTTTT. The chain recombines TRBV7-8 with TRBJ1-4; 8 bases map to TRBD1. Trimming cost V 5 bases and J 8 bases; bases outside gene matches: 16. The length of the CDR3 is 17 residues. Germline CDR1 is SGHVS and CDR2 is FQNEAQ. Combining the CDR3 with reference TRBV7-8 and TRBJ1-4 gives the whole variable domain GAGVSQSPRYKVAKRGQDVALRCDPISGHVSLFWYQQALGQGPEFLTYFQNEAQLDKSGLPSDRFFAERPEGSVSTLKIQRTQQEDSAVYLCASSPGTGGRPGEKLFFGSGTQLSVL.

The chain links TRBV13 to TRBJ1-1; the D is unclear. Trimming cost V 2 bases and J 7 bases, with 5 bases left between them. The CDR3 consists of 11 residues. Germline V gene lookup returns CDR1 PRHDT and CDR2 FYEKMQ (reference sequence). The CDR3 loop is CASSLSGEAFF. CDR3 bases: TGTGCCAGCAGCTTATCGGGTGAAGCTTTCTTT.

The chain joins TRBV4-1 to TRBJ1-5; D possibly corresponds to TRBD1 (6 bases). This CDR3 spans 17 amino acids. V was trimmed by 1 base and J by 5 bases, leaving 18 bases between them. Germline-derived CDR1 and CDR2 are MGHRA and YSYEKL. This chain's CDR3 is CASSQAPAGYRDQPQHF. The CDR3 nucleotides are TGCGCCAGCAGCCAAGCCCCGGCAGGGTACAGGGATCAGCCCCAGCATTTT.

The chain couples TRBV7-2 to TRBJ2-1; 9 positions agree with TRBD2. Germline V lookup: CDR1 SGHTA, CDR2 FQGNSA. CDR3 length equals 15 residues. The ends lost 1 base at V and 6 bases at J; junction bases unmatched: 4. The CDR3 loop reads CASSLVAGVANEQFF. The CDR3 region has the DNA TGTGCCAGCAGCTTAGTAGCGGGAGTTGCCAATGAGCAGTTCTTC.

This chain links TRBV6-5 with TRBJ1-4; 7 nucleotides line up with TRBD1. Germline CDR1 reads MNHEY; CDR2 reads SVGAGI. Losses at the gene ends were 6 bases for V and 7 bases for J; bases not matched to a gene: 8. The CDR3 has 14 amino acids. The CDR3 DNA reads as TGTGCCAGCAGATACAGGGGAACAGGTGAAAAACTGTTTTTT. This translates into CASRYRGTGEKLFF.

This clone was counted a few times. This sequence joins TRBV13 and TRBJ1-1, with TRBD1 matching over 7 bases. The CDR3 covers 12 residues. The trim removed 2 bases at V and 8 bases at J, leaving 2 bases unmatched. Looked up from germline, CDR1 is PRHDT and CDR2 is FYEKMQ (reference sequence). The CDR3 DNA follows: TGTGCCAGCAGCTTACAGGGACAGGAAGCTTTCTTT. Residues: CASSLQGQEAFF.

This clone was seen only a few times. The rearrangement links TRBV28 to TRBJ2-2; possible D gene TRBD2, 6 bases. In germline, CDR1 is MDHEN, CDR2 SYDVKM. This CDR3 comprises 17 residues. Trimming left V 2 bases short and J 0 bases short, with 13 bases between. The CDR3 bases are TGTGCCAGCAGTTTAGTCGGGGGTTCAGCGAACACCGGGGAGCTGTTTTTT. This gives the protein CASSLVGGSANTGELFF.

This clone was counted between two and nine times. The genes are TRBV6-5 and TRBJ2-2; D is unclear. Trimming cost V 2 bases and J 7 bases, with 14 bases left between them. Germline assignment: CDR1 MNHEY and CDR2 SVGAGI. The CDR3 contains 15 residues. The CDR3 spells CASSYVARSVGELFF. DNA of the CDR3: TGTGCCAGCAGTTACGTGGCACGCTCAGTCGGGGAGCTGTTTTTT.

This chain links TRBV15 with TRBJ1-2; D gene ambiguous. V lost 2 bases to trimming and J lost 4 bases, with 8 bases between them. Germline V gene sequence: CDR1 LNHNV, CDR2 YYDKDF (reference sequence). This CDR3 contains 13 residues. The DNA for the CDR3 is TGTGCCACCAGCAGACAGGCGGGCTATGGCTACACCTTC. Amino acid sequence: CATSRQAGYGYTF.

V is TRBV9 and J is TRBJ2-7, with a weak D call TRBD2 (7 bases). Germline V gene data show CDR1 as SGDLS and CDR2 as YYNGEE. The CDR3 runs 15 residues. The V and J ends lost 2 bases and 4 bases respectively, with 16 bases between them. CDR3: CASSVEGGAVYEQYF. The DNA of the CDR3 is TGTGCCAGCAGCGTGGAGGGGGGGGCAGTTTACGAGCAGTACTTC.

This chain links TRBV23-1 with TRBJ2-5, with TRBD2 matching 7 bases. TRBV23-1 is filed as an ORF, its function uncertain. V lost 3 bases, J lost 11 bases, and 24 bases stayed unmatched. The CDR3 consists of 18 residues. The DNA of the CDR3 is TGCGCCAGCAGTCATCCCCCGGGGAGGGGAATTCGTCGGGAAGAGCAGTACTTC. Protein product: CASSHPPGRGIRREEQYF.

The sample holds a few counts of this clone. The CDR3, as DNA: TGTGCCAGCAAGCTTACAGGGAACTATGGCTACACCTTC. Encoded protein: CASKLTGNYGYTF. The chain links TRBV28 to TRBJ1-2; the D gene is possibly TRBD1 (6 bases). The CDR3 totals 13 residues. With 7 bases removed from V and 2 bases from J, the gap between germline ends came to 11 bases. CDR1 is MDHEN, CDR2 SYDVKM, per germline.

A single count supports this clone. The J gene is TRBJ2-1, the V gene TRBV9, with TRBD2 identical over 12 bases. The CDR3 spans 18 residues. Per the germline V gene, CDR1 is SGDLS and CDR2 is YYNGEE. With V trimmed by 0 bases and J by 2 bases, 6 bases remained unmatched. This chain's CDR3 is CASSVERLAGVPYNEQFF. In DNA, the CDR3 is TGTGCCAGCAGCGTAGAGAGACTAGCGGGGGTCCCCTACAATGAGCAGTTCTTC.

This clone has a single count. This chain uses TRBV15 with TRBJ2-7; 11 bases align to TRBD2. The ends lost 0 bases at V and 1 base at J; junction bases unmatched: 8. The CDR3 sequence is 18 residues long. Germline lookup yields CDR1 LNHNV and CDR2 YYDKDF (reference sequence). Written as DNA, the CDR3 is TGTGCCACCAGCAGAGAACTAGCGGGAGAGGATGGTTCCTACGAGCAGTACTTC. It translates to CATSRELAGEDGSYEQYF. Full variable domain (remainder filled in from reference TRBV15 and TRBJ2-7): DAMVIQNPRYQVTQFGKPVTLSCSQTLNHNVMYWYQQKSSQAPKLLFHYYDKDFNNEADTPDNFQSRRPNTSFCFLDIRSPGLGDTAMYLCATSRELAGEDGSYEQYFGPGTRLTVT.

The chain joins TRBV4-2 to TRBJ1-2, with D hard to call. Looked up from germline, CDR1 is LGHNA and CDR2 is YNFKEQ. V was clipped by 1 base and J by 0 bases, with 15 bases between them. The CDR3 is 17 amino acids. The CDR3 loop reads CASSQALLGETNYGYTF. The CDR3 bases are TGTGCCAGCAGCCAAGCCCTCTTAGGAGAGACTAACTATGGCTACACCTTC.

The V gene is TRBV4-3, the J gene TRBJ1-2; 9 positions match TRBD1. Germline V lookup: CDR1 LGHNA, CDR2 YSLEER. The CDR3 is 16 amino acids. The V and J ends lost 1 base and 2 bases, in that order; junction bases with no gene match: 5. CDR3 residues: CASSQAWDRENYGYTF. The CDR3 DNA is TGCGCCAGCAGCCAAGCGTGGGACAGGGAAAACTATGGCTACACCTTC.

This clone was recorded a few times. The CDR3 protein is CASSLGEGPGYTF. CDR3 DNA sequence: TGTGCCAGCAGCTTAGGGGAAGGGCCTGGCTACACCTTC. The rearrangement uses TRBV5-4 and TRBJ1-2; D is possibly TRBD1 (5 bases). Per germline, CDR1 SGHNT and CDR2 YYREEE (reference sequence). The CDR3 length is 13 residues. V was pared by 2 bases and J by 7 bases, with 12 bases between.

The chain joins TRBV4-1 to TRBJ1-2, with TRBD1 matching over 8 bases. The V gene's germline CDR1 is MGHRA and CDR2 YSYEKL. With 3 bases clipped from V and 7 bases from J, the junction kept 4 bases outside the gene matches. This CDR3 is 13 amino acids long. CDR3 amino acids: CASSQATGVGYTF. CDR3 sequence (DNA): TGCGCCAGCAGCCAGGCGACAGGGGTTGGCTACACCTTC.